The rows below give T cell receptor beta chains drawn from one sample of a study of T cells in Graves' hyperthyroidism and ophthalmopathy. TCRdb ran MiXCR on the multiplex PCR reads and lists one entry per CDR3 protein. Of some 600,000 distinct CDR3 sequences listed, around 42% are singletons. Sequenced material: peripheral blood or thyroid tissue (not recorded which). All receptors come from a woman aged 18 to 35 with Graves' hyperthyroidism. Both conserved end residues are part of each CDR3. D genes are given only for firm matches. Clone sizes are given selectively: once, few, many, or a class where the clone is expanded.

>TRBD1|TRBV24-1|15|-|TRBJ2-2
CATSPGTGVTGELFF
TGTGCCACCAGCCCCGGGACAGGGGTGACCGGGGAGCTGTTTTTT
>-|TRBV15|13|-|TRBJ2-7
CATSSLEGYEQYF
TGTGCCACCAGCAGTTTAGAGGGATACGAGCAGTACTTC
>TRBD1|TRBV7-9|14|few|TRBJ1-2
CASSQDSGGLGYTF
TGTGCCAGCAGCCAAGATTCAGGGGGCCTTGGCTACACCTTC
>TRBD1|TRBV7-9|15|-|TRBJ1-4
CASSSPGQGGEKLFF
TGTGCCAGCAGTTCGCCGGGACAGGGAGGTGAAAAACTGTTTTTT
>-|TRBV7-2|15|-|TRBJ2-3
CASSLQRIRTDTQYF
TGTGCCAGCAGCTTACAGCGGATACGCACAGATACGCAGTATTTT
>TRBD1|TRBV2|16|-|TRBJ2-7
CASSWGQGGPSYEQYF
TGTGCCAGCAGTTGGGGACAGGGGGGCCCTTCCTACGAGCAGTACTTC
>TRBD1|TRBV20-1|13|few|TRBJ2-7
CSARGGQSYEQYF
TGCAGTGCTAGAGGGGGACAGAGCTACGAGCAGTACTTC
>-|TRBV20-1|14|-|TRBJ1-3
CSARILFPGNTIYF
TGCAGTGCTAGAATCCTCTTCCCGGGAAACACCATATATTTT
>-|TRBV5-1|14|-|TRBJ2-5
CASNPRDNQETQYF
TGCGCCAGCAACCCCCGGGACAACCAAGAGACCCAGTACTTC
>TRBD2|TRBV7-8|15|-|TRBJ2-7
CASSLGEGWTYEQYF
TGTGCCAGCAGCTTAGGGGAGGGATGGACTTACGAGCAGTACTTC
>TRBD1|TRBV6-4|14|-|TRBJ1-2
CASTERDRLYGYTF
TGTGCCAGCACAGAAAGGGACAGACTCTATGGCTACACCTTC
>TRBD1|TRBV6-6|15|-|TRBJ1-6
CASSSPGTGTSPLHF
TGTGCCAGCAGTAGTCCCGGGACAGGGACTTCACCCCTCCACTTT
>-|TRBV19|13|-|TRBJ1-1
CASSIDRSGEAFF
TGTGCCAGTAGTATAGATAGGAGCGGAGAAGCTTTCTTT
>-|TRBV14|15|few|TRBJ2-5
CASSHFGQNQETQYF
TGTGCCAGCAGCCATTTTGGACAGAACCAAGAGACCCAGTACTTC
>TRBD1|TRBV5-1|15|few|TRBJ1-1
CASSLAGTENTEAFF
TGCGCCAGCAGCTTGGCAGGGACAGAGAACACTGAAGCTTTCTTT
>-|TRBV20-1|15|-|TRBJ2-7
CSAHDLGAQPYEQYF
TGCAGTGCCCACGATTTGGGCGCCCAACCCTACGAGCAGTACTTC